This T cell receptor (beta chain) was identified in a study of OX40 agonist ivuxolimab in advanced cancers. Whole-study context: Among those enrolled, mean age was roughly 55 years (range 23 to 79) and about 82% were male. Study observations and caveats: The study found among the lowest clonal expansion in partial responders at 0.1-3.0 mg/kg.

As to this clone: Antigen unknown.

Peripheral blood came from all dose cohorts at three timepoints. The data were produced by immunoSEQ multiplex PCR, yet TCRdb's version contains in-frame clones alone and is incomplete. The sample consists of 60,000 or so clones, 75% to 90% of them appearing once. This material consisted of CD4+ or CD8+ T cells sorted from blood, taken in a trial of the OX40 agonist ivuxolimab. This TCR was sampled from an adult with an advanced solid tumor such as melanoma, head and neck, liver or kidney cancer.

CDR3 nucleotides: TGTGCCAGTAGTCCCCGGACTAGCGGTACCTCCTACAATGAGCAGTTCTTC. Translating it yields CASSPRTSGTSYNEQFF. This chain connects TRBV19 to TRBJ2-1, with 10 bases lining up with TRBD2. The CDR3 sequence is 17 residues long. V was pared by 5 bases and J by 0 bases, with 7 bases of the junction left unmatched. CDR1 LNHDA and CDR2 SQIVND come from the germline V gene (reference sequence).